The clone carrying this T cell receptor (beta chain) was found a few times. With a J-beta primer mix and a sample-barcoded 5' primer, a second PCR ran roughly 6 to 11 cycles. TCRdb re-analysed the 5' RACE reads in MiXCR, keeping a single row per CDR3 protein. The repertoire includes about 2 million distinct CDR3 sequences, about 49% of them detected once, and approximately 2.1% sits in the top ten. The sample comes from a study of blood T cells in healthy people across ages. The V segment lost 4 bases and the J segment 6 bases; nucleotides outside the gene matches: 5. Germline values: CDR1 MNHEY, CDR2 SMNVEV (reference sequence). This CDR3 is built from 13 residues.

This sequence was found in a middle-aged woman in good health. V usage is TRBV27 and J usage is TRBJ2-5; TRBD1 agrees at 7 bases. The sequencing sample was made of blood. In DNA form, the CDR3 reads TGTGCCAGCAGTTGGAACAGGGGTCAGACCCAGTACTTC. This gives the protein CASSWNRGQTQYF.